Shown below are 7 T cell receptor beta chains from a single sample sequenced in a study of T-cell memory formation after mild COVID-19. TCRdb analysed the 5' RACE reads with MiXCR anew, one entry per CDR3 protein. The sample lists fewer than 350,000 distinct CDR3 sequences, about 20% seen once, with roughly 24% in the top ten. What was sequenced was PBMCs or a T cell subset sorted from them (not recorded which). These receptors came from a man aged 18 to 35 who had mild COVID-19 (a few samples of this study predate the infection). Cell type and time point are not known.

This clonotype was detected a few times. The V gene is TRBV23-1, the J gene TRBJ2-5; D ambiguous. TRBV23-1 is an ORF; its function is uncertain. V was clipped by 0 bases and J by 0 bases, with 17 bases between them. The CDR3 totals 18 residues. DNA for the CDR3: TGCGCCAGCAGTCAATCCGCCGCGAGTTCGGTGCACCAAGAGACCCAGTACTTC. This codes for CASSQSAASSVHQETQYF.

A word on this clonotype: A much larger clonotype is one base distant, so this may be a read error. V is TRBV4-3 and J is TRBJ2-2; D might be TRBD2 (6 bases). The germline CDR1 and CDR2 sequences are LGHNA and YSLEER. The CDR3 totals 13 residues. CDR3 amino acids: CASRRGGTGEQFF. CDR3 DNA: TGCGCCAGCAGGCGTGGGGGGACCGGGGAGCAGTTTTTT.

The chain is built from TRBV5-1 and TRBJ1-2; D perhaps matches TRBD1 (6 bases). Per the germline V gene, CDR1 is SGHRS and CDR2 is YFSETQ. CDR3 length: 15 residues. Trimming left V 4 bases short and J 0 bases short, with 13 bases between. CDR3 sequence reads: CASSRNRESNYGYTF. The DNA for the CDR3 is TGCGCCAGCAGCAGAAACAGGGAATCTAACTATGGCTACACCTTC.

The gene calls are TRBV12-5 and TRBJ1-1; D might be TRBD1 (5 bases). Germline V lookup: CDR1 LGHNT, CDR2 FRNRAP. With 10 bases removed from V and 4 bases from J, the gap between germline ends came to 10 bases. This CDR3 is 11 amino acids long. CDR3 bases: TGTGCTACGGGGGTTGGCACTGAAGCTTTCTTT. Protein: CATGVGTEAFF.

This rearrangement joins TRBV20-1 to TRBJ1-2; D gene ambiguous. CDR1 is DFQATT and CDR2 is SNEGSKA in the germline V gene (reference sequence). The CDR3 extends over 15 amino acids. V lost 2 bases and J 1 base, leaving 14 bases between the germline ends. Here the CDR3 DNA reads TGCAGTGCTAGAAAAGGTGGTGGGAGTAACTATGGCTACACCTTC. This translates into CSARKGGGSNYGYTF.

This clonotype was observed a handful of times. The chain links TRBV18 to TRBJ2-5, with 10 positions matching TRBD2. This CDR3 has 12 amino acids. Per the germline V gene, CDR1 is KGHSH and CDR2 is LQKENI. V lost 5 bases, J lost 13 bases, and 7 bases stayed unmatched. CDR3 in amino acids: CASSSGLAETYF. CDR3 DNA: TGTGCCAGCTCATCCGGACTAGCGGAGACGTACTTC.

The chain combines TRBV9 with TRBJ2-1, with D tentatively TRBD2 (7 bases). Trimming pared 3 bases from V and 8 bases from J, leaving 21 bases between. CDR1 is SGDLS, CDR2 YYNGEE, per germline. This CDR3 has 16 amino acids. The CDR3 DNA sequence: TGTGCCAGCAGCGCCCCCCCCGAGGGGGGGCGCCATGAGCAGTTCTTC. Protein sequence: CASSAPPEGGRHEQFF.